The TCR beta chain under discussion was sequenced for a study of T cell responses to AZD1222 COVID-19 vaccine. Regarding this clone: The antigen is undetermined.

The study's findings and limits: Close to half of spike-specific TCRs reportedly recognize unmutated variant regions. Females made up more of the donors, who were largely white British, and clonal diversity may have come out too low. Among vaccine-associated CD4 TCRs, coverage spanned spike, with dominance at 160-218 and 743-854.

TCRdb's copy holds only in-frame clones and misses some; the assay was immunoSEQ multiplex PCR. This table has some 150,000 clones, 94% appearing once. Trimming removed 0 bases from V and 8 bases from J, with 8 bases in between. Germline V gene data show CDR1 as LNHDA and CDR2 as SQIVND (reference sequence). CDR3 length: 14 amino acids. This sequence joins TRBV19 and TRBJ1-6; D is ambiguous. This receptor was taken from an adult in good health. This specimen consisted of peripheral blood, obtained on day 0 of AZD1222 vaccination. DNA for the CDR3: TGTGCCAGTAGTATAGAAGGGTCGGATTCACCCCTCCACTTT. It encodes CASSIEGSDSPLHF.